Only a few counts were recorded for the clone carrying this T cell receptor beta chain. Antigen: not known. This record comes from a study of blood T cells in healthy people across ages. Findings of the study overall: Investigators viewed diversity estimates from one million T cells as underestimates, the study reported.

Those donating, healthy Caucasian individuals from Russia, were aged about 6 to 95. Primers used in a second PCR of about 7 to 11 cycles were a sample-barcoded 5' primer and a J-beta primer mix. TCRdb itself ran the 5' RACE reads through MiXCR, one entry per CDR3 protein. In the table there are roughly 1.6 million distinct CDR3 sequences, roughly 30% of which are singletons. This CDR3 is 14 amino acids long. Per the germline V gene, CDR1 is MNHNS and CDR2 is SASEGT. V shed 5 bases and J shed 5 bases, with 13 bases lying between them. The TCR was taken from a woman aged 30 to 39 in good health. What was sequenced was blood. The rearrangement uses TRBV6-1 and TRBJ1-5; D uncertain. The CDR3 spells CASSLNGVYQPQHF. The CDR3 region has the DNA TGTGCCAGCAGTCTTAACGGGGTCTATCAGCCCCAGCATTTT.